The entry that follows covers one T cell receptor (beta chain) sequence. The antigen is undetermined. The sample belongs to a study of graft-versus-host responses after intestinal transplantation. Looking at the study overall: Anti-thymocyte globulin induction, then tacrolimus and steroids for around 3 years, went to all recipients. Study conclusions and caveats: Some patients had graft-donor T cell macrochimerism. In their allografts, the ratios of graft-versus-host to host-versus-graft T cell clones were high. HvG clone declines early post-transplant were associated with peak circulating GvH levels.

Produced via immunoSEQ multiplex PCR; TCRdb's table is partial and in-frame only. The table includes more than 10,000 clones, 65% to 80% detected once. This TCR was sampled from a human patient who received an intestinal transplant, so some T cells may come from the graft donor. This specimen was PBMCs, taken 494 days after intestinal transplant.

The CDR3: CASSWRGDSYNEQFF. CDR3 nucleotides: TGTGCCAGCAGCTGGAGGGGGGACTCCTACAATGAGCAGTTCTTC. The chain uses TRBV5-6 and TRBJ2-1; the D call may be TRBD1 or TRBD2 (6 bases each). With 3 bases removed from V and 0 bases from J, the gap between germline ends came to 10 bases. Germline V gives CDR1 SGHDT, CDR2 YYEEEE. The CDR3 consists of 15 residues.